These T cell receptor beta chains were read from a single sample in a study of molecular identifiers for immune sequencing clone quantification. TCRdb used MiXCR to reprocess the PCR reads, holding one entry per CDR3 protein. The sample comprises about 89,000 distinct CDR3 sequences, around 20% of which are singletons, and 0.7% to 0.95% rests with the top ten. The source material was naive CD8+ T cells from blood, with Jurkat cell RNA spiked in. The receptors shown here come from a human donor in good health. Some libraries in this study had Jurkat cell RNA spiked in. The CDR3 runs from the conserved cysteine through the conserved F or W. A D gene is named only where the DNA matches it firmly. Size values are once, few and many counts, or a class for expanded clones, and some rows have none.

D,V,size,J,CDR3,DNA
TRBD1,TRBV12-3/TRBV12-4,.,TRBJ1-5,CASSSGTGNQPRHF,TGTGCCAGCAGTTCCGGGACAGGGAACCAGCCCCGGCATTTT
.,TRBV5-6,many,TRBJ1-4,CASSFGQGVFRKLFF,TGTGCCAGCAGCTTTGGTCAGGGTGTTTTTCGAAAACTGTTTTTT
TRBD2,TRBV4-3,many,TRBJ2-1,CASSQRGRAYEQFF,TGCGCCAGCAGCCAGCGCGGGAGGGCGTATGAGCAGTTCTTC
.,TRBV11-3,many,TRBJ2-7,CASSPGGDEQYF,TGTGCCAGCAGCCCTGGGGGCGACGAGCAGTACTTC
.,TRBV4-3,medium-sized,TRBJ1-3,CASSQDRGNHPGNTIYF,TGCGCCAGCAGCCAAGATCGCGGCAACCATCCTGGAAACACCATATATTTT
.,TRBV13,many,TRBJ1-6,CASSLGQGKNSPLHF,TGTGCCAGCAGCTTAGGACAGGGCAAGAATTCACCCCTCCACTTT
TRBD1,TRBV10-3,many,TRBJ2-3,CAISESTGLSTDTQYF,TGTGCCATCAGTGAGTCGACAGGGTTAAGCACAGATACGCAGTATTTT
.,TRBV7-9,.,TRBJ2-7,CTSSPTSYEQYF,TGTACCAGCAGCCCCACGAGCTACGAGCAGTACTTC
TRBD1,TRBV5-1,many,TRBJ2-3,CASSPKGTGSTDTQYF,TGCGCCAGCAGCCCGAAGGGGACAGGGAGCACAGATACGCAGTATTTT
TRBD2,TRBV29-1,once,TRBJ2-7,CSVEPGTSGGYKQYF,TGCAGCGTTGAACCCGGGACTAGCGGGGGTTACAAGCAGTACTTC
.,TRBV9,many,TRBJ2-3,CASTRSGDPTDTQYF,TGTGCCAGCACCAGGTCGGGGGATCCCACAGATACGCAGTATTTT
.,TRBV6-2/TRBV6-3,many,TRBJ1-1,CASSYSRQSMNTEAFF,TGTGCCAGCAGTTACTCGAGACAGTCCATGAACACTGAAGCTTTCTTT
.,TRBV6-2/TRBV6-3,.,TRBJ2-7,CASSYSQVGDFAYEQYF,TGTGCCAGCAGTTACTCGCAGGTAGGGGACTTTGCCTACGAGCAGTACTTC
TRBD2,TRBV6-5,many,TRBJ2-7,CASSGPGLALYEQYF,TGTGCCAGCAGTGGACCGGGACTAGCATTATACGAGCAGTACTTC
.,TRBV6-5,many,TRBJ2-3,CASSWAWGSDSGTDTQYF,TGTGCCAGCAGCTGGGCTTGGGGGTCGGATAGTGGCACAGATACGCAGTATTTT
.,TRBV5-1,many,TRBJ2-7,CASSFIGEAEQYF,TGCGCCAGCAGCTTTATCGGGGAAGCCGAGCAGTACTTC
TRBD1,TRBV5-4,.,TRBJ2-7,CASSPETRQGADEQYF,TGTGCCAGCAGCCCCGAAACCAGACAGGGGGCGGACGAGCAGTACTTC
.,TRBV12-3/TRBV12-4,many,TRBJ1-2,CASSQGSAAYGYTF,TGTGCCAGCAGTCAGGGGTCTGCGGCCTATGGCTACACCTTC
.,TRBV7-9,many,TRBJ2-3,CASSFSPVSTDTQYF,TGTGCCAGCAGCTTTAGTCCAGTATCCACAGATACGCAGTATTTT
.,TRBV25-1,many,TRBJ2-7,CAPGTEFYEQYF,TGTGCCCCCGGGACGGAATTTTACGAGCAGTACTTC
.,TRBV27,many,TRBJ1-1,CASSSGTRTEAFF,TGTGCCAGCTCATCCGGGACCCGGACCGAAGCTTTCTTT
.,TRBV7-9,many,TRBJ2-7,CASSLVADHEQYF,TGTGCCAGCAGCTTAGTGGCTGACCACGAGCAGTACTTC
.,TRBV14,many,TRBJ2-7,CASSQEDRPAYEQYF,TGTGCCAGCAGCCAAGAAGACCGCCCAGCCTACGAGCAGTACTTC
TRBD2,TRBV28,many,TRBJ2-5,CASSGITSGAIQETQYF,TGTGCCAGCAGTGGTATAACTAGCGGAGCTATTCAAGAGACCCAGTACTTC
.,TRBV4-3,many,TRBJ1-1,CASSQDLTQAAEAFF,TGCGCCAGCAGCCAAGACCTAACCCAGGCAGCTGAAGCTTTCTTT
.,TRBV18,.,TRBJ1-1,CASSPEGGGPEAFF,TGTGCCAGCTCACCTGAAGGAGGGGGGCCTGAAGCTTTCTTT
TRBD1,TRBV11-2,few,TRBJ2-1,CASSPQGESYNEQFF,TGTGCCAGCAGCCCACAGGGGGAATCCTACAATGAGCAGTTCTTC
.,TRBV30,.,TRBJ1-1,CAWSPDLDTPEAFF,TGTGCCTGGAGCCCAGACTTGGACACCCCTGAAGCTTTCTTT
.,TRBV2,many,TRBJ1-1,CASSESDKNTEAFF,TGTGCCAGCAGTGAATCCGACAAAAACACTGAAGCTTTCTTT
.,TRBV6-2/TRBV6-3,many,TRBJ2-7,CASSISGQTYEQYF,TGTGCCAGCAGCATATCGGGACAAACCTACGAGCAGTACTTC
.,TRBV20-1,many,TRBJ1-5,CSAMGRGPQHF,TGCAGTGCTATGGGCCGGGGGCCCCAGCATTTT
TRBD2,TRBV9,.,TRBJ2-6,CASSLGGTGANVLTF,TGTGCCAGCAGCTTGGGGGGGACTGGGGCCAACGTCCTGACTTTC
TRBD1,TRBV27,many,TRBJ1-1,CASAYGTGILSTEAFF,TGTGCCAGCGCTTATGGGACAGGGATATTGAGCACTGAAGCTTTCTTT